These 30 T cell receptor beta chains came from one sample sequenced in a study of vaccination and CD4 T cells after COVID-19. Scientists ran DNA taken from cultured CD4+ T cells through the Oncomine TCR Beta short-read assay for sequencing. TCRdb re-called the PCR reads with MiXCR, one entry per CDR3 protein. The sample gives 20,000 to 25,000 distinct CDR3 sequences, around 48% of which show up once; roughly 4.8% is in the top ten. The antigens of these receptors remain unknown. Treatment here: approximately nine-day PBMC culture with coronavirus spike peptide pools or control peptides (ViraFEST assay). Sequenced input: CD4+ T cells from blood, cultured in vitro. The receptor set was obtained from a human donor who had recovered from COVID-19.

The J gene is TRBJ1-2, the V gene TRBV10-3; perhaps TRBD1 as D (5 bases). CDR1 and CDR2 (germline): ENHRY, SYGVKD. Trimming took off 3 bases at V and 4 bases at J, with 15 bases between the two ends. This CDR3 is 15 amino acids long. The CDR3 nucleotides read TGTGCCATCAGTGAAGTCGGGGGAAGGGGCTATGGCTACACCTTC. Translated, it gives CAISEVGGRGYGYTF.

This clonotype has more than one count but fewer than ten. The V call is TRBV27, the J call TRBJ1-6; a possible D gene is TRBD1 (5 bases). From germline, CDR1 is MNHEY and CDR2 SMNVEV (reference sequence). CDR3 length equals 16 residues. The V end lost 0 bases, the J end lost 2 bases, and 8 bases lay between the germline ends. The CDR3, as DNA: TGTGCCAGCAGTTTATCCCCGACAGCCTATAATTCACCCCTCCACTTT. The encoded protein is CASSLSPTAYNSPLHF.

The rearrangement joins TRBV7-2 to TRBJ1-1, with TRBD1 as a possible D gene (5 bases). Germline V CDR1 and CDR2: SGHTA, FQGNSA. The CDR3 runs 16 residues. V lost 5 bases and J lost 1, with 17 bases in between. For the CDR3, the DNA is TGTGCCAGCAGCCCTCGGGGCCGGGGGGGGAACACTGAAGCTTTCTTT. This codes for CASSPRGRGGNTEAFF.

This clonotype was seen only a few times. The chain combines TRBV19 with TRBJ1-1; 8 nucleotides agree with TRBD1. This CDR3 contains 16 residues. With V trimmed by 6 bases and J by 5 bases, 14 bases remained unmatched. CDR1 and CDR2 (germline): LNHDA, SQIVND (reference sequence). Written as DNA, the CDR3 is TGTGCCAGTAGCCACCCAGCAGGGGGCATGGGGACTGAAGCTTTCTTT. It is translated as CASSHPAGGMGTEAFF. Full variable domain (outside the CDR3, taken from reference TRBV19 and TRBJ1-1): DGGITQSPKYLFRKEGQNVTLSCEQNLNHDAMYWYRQDPGQGLRLIYYSQIVNDFQKGDIAEGYSVSREKKESFPLTVTSAQKNPTAFYLCASSHPAGGMGTEAFFGQGTRLTVV.

This clonotype has only one observation. The chain carries TRBV6-5 and TRBJ2-7; D is perhaps TRBD1 or TRBD2 (5 bases each). The CDR3 length is 13 residues. V gave up 4 bases and J gave up 7 bases, with 14 bases separating them. Germline V gene lookup returns CDR1 MNHEY and CDR2 SVGAGI. The CDR3 protein is CASSSSGTREQYF. The CDR3 bases are TGTGCCAGCAGTTCCTCGGGGACGAGGGAGCAGTACTTC.

The chain has TRBV20-1 and TRBJ2-3, with 8 bases matching TRBD2. Germline values: CDR1 DFQATT, CDR2 SNEGSKA (reference sequence). V lost 5 bases and J lost 2; bases outside the gene matches: 15. The CDR3 consists of 17 residues. CDR3 in DNA: TGCAGTGCTCCCCCCCGGGGGGGAGTCTTCAACACAGATACGCAGTATTTT. As protein: CSAPPRGGVFNTDTQYF.

The V call is TRBV19, the J call TRBJ1-2; 11 positions agree with TRBD1. V dropped 10 bases and J dropped 3; count of bases not matched to a gene: 4. Germline V gene data show CDR1 as LNHDA and CDR2 as SQIVND (reference sequence). This CDR3 comprises 13 residues. CDR3: CATGTGGDYGYTF. In DNA form, the CDR3 reads TGTGCCACTGGGACAGGGGGTGACTATGGCTACACCTTC.

This clonotype came up a few times. The V and J genes are TRBV20-1 and TRBJ1-2, with a possible D match to TRBD1 (5 bases). The CDR3 contains 13 residues. Germline CDR1 is DFQATT and CDR2 is SNEGSKA (reference sequence). V dropped 3 bases and J dropped 5 bases, with 13 bases sitting between them. CDR3 sequence: CSASTGDLYGYTF. The CDR3 DNA reads as TGCAGTGCTAGTACTGGGGACCTATATGGCTACACCTTC.

This clonotype was detected once. J is TRBJ1-1 and V is TRBV6-1; D gene ambiguous. Trimming took off 5 bases at V and 1 base at J, with 11 bases between the two ends. The CDR3 consists of 14 residues. Germline V gene data show CDR1 as MNHNS and CDR2 as SASEGT. CDR3 protein: CASSIVAGNTEAFF. In nucleotides, the CDR3 is TGTGCCAGCAGTATCGTCGCGGGGAACACTGAAGCTTTCTTT.

The chain is built from TRBV30 and TRBJ2-2; no definite D call. V lost 0 bases, J lost 7 bases, and 12 bases lay in between. Germline assignment: CDR1 GTSNPN and CDR2 SVGIG (reference sequence). This CDR3 contains 14 residues. The CDR3 DNA is TGTGCCTGGAGTGTACTGTTGGCGGACGGGGAGCTGTTTTTT. Residues: CAWSVLLADGELFF.

This chain links TRBV30 with TRBJ2-7, with D maybe TRBD2 (6 bases). V gave up 0 bases and J gave up 3 bases, with 18 bases separating them. CDR1 and CDR2 from the germline V gene are GTSNPN and SVGIG (reference sequence). This CDR3 is 16 amino acids long. CDR3 bases: TGTGCCTGGAGTGTAGGACCGCTGGACGGGAGCTACGAGCAGTACTTC. It yields the protein CAWSVGPLDGSYEQYF. Combining the CDR3 with reference TRBV30 and TRBJ2-7 gives the whole variable domain SQTIHQWPATLVQPVGSPLSLECTVEGTSNPNLYWYRQAAGRGLQLLFYSVGIGQISSEVPQNLSASRPQDRQFILSSKKLLLSDSGFYLCAWSVGPLDGSYEQYFGPGTRLTVT.

This sequence joins TRBV7-9 and TRBJ2-2; no clear D gene. Trimming stripped 5 bases from V and 0 bases from J, with 7 bases between. This CDR3 has 14 residues. Germline-derived CDR1 and CDR2 are SEHNR and FQNEAQ (reference sequence). DNA for the CDR3: TGTGCCAGCAGCCCGTGGCCGAACACCGGGGAGCTGTTTTTT. Its protein is CASSPWPNTGELFF. The full variable domain, its missing parts supplied by reference TRBV7-9 and TRBJ2-2, is DTGVSQNPRHKITKRGQNVTFRCDPISEHNRLYWYRQTLGQGPEFLTYFQNEAQLEKSRLLSDRFSAERPKGSFSTLEIQRTEQGDSAMYLCASSPWPNTGELFFGEGSRLTVL.

This clonotype was observed a single time. The rearrangement links TRBV7-7 to TRBJ2-5, with 8 bases identical to TRBD1. In germline, CDR1 is SSHAT, CDR2 FNYEAQ (reference sequence). The CDR3 loop spans 12 amino acids. The trim removed 10 bases at V and 2 bases at J, leaving 3 bases unmatched. CDR3 sequence (DNA): TGTGCCAAAGGACAGGGACAAGAGACCCAGTACTTC. Translated, it gives CAKGQGQETQYF.

The J gene is TRBJ1-1, the V gene TRBV20-1; D possibly corresponds to TRBD1 (5 bases). Germline assignment: CDR1 DFQATT and CDR2 SNEGSKA (reference sequence). The V gene lost 3 bases and the J gene lost 7 bases, with 9 bases spanning the gap. This CDR3 region has 11 residues. CDR3 sequence (DNA): TGCAGTGCTAGCCGGGGGGGTGAAGCTTTCTTT. Translation gives CSASRGGEAFF.

The chain has TRBV19 and TRBJ1-3, with 7 bases identical to TRBD1. V lost 7 bases to trimming and J lost 0 bases; unmatched junction nucleotides: 9. The CDR3 contains 16 residues. Germline V gene data show CDR1 as LNHDA and CDR2 as SQIVND (reference sequence). CDR3 in amino acids: CASTNTGVRSGNTIYF. DNA for the CDR3: TGTGCCAGTACCAACACAGGGGTCCGCTCTGGAAACACCATATATTTT.

A few counts support this clonotype. V gene TRBV20-1 combines with J gene TRBJ1-6; TRBD1 matches at 10 bases. CDR3 length: 15 amino acids. In germline, CDR1 is DFQATT, CDR2 SNEGSKA (reference sequence). V lost 6 bases to trimming and J lost 5 bases; unmatched junction nucleotides: 7. For the CDR3, the DNA is TGCAGTGCCCCCCCCGGGACAGGGGATAATTCACCCCTCCACTTT. Protein: CSAPPGTGDNSPLHF.

This clonotype was detected a few times. This chain connects TRBV20-1 to TRBJ2-7, with 7 bases aligning to TRBD2. The germline CDR1 and CDR2 sequences are DFQATT and SNEGSKA (reference sequence). V was clipped by 0 bases and J by 4 bases; unmatched bases: 15. The CDR3 contains 17 residues. The CDR3 DNA reads as TGCAGTGCTAGAGATTGGACTAGACGGACGTTGGTTTACGAGCAGTACTTC. Translating it yields CSARDWTRRTLVYEQYF.

The table lists this clonotype with a few counts. This chain connects TRBV20-1 to TRBJ1-1; 9 bases are shared with TRBD1. The V and J ends lost 5 bases and 5 bases, in that order; junction bases with no gene match: 9. CDR1 and CDR2 (germline): DFQATT, SNEGSKA (reference sequence). The length of the CDR3 is 14 residues. CDR3 amino acids: CSAEGTGYGTEAFF. DNA for the CDR3: TGCAGTGCTGAGGGGACAGGGTACGGGACTGAAGCTTTCTTT.

CDR3 region: CASSLTVNTEAFF. DNA for the CDR3: TGCGCCAGCAGCTTAACGGTGAACACTGAAGCTTTCTTT. The V and J genes are TRBV5-1 and TRBJ1-1; D remains unclear. This CDR3 has 13 amino acids. The V end was cut by 2 bases, the J end by 0 bases, with 5 bases between. The germline gives CDR1 SGHRS, CDR2 YFSETQ.

The count of this clonotype is one. The chain joins TRBV23-1 to TRBJ1-5; D is undetermined. TRBV23-1 is reported as an ORF; its role is uncertain. The V end lost 4 bases, the J end lost 3 bases, and 7 bases lay between the germline ends. The CDR3 totals 13 residues. The CDR3 DNA reads TGCGCCAGCAGTCTGGTAGTCAATCAGCCCCAGCATTTT. Translated, it gives CASSLVVNQPQHF.

The chain links TRBV18 to TRBJ1-5; 12 nucleotides align to TRBD1. Unmatched junction bases numbered 8, after V lost 3 bases and J lost 8 bases. Germline lookup yields CDR1 KGHSH and CDR2 LQKENI. This CDR3 spans 16 amino acids. CDR3 loop: CASSPWDRGRIEPQHF. As DNA, the CDR3 is TGTGCCAGCTCACCTTGGGACAGGGGGCGTATTGAGCCCCAGCATTTT.

This clonotype was observed a handful of times. The V call is TRBV20-1, the J call TRBJ1-5, with D tentatively TRBD1 (5 bases). The CDR3 covers 12 residues. With 5 bases removed from V and 7 bases from J, the gap between germline ends came to 12 bases. Germline CDR1 and CDR2: DFQATT and SNEGSKA (reference sequence). The CDR3 region has the DNA TGCAGTGCTGCCCGGGGGGAACAGCCCCAGCATTTT. This encodes CSAARGEQPQHF.

There are a few counts of this clonotype. The J gene is TRBJ1-6, the V gene TRBV6-1; TRBD1 agrees at 9 bases. The germline CDR1 and CDR2 sequences are MNHNS and SASEGT. V was pared by 7 bases and J by 8 bases, with 15 bases of the junction left unmatched. The CDR3 contains 17 residues. For the CDR3, the DNA is TGTGCCAGCACCCCCCGTACGGGACAGGGAGTTTATTCACCCCTCCACTTT. It codes for CASTPRTGQGVYSPLHF.

This sequence joins TRBV2 and TRBJ2-7, with 7 bases lining up with TRBD1. The CDR3 is made up of 13 amino acids. The trim removed 8 bases at V and 1 base at J, leaving 5 bases unmatched. The V gene's germline CDR1 is SNHLY and CDR2 FYNNEI. In DNA form, the CDR3 reads TGTGCCAGCGGGCGACAGGGATCCTACGAGCAGTACTTC. This sequence encodes CASGRQGSYEQYF.

V and J are TRBV19 and TRBJ2-5; 7 bases line up with TRBD1. The ends lost 3 bases at V and 0 bases at J; junction bases unmatched: 1. Germline V CDR1 and CDR2: LNHDA, SQIVND (reference sequence). CDR3 length: 14 amino acids. DNA for the CDR3: TGTGCCAGTAGTATCGGGACAGACCAAGAGACCCAGTACTTC. It encodes CASSIGTDQETQYF. Using reference TRBV19 and TRBJ2-5 for the parts outside the CDR3, the full variable domain is DGGITQSPKYLFRKEGQNVTLSCEQNLNHDAMYWYRQDPGQGLRLIYYSQIVNDFQKGDIAEGYSVSREKKESFPLTVTSAQKNPTAFYLCASSIGTDQETQYFGPGTRLLVL.

The chain uses TRBV20-1 and TRBJ1-5, with a weak D call TRBD1 (5 bases). This CDR3 has 12 residues. Germline V lookup: CDR1 DFQATT, CDR2 SNEGSKA (reference sequence). The ends were cut back, 6 bases at V and 8 bases at J, with 14 bases in the middle. The CDR3 DNA follows: TGCAGTGCCATTGTTGGGGGTGAGCCCCAGCATTTT. This sequence encodes CSAIVGGEPQHF.

This clonotype was observed a few times. The genes are TRBV10-3 and TRBJ2-3, with a tentative D call TRBD1 (5 bases). CDR3 length equals 15 residues. V lost 3 bases to trimming and J lost 3 bases, with 13 bases between them. The germline CDR1 and CDR2 sequences are ENHRY and SYGVKD. The CDR3 sequence: CAISDRGRETDTQYF. In DNA form, the CDR3 reads TGTGCCATCAGTGATAGAGGCAGGGAAACAGATACGCAGTATTTT.

This clonotype turned up a few times. V and J are TRBV7-9 and TRBJ2-5; 7 bases match TRBD2. Germline values: CDR1 SEHNR, CDR2 FQNEAQ (reference sequence). Trimming at V came to 1 base and at J to 2 bases, leaving 10 bases not matched to a gene. The CDR3 sequence is 17 residues long. CDR3 residues: CASSLVAGVGMQETQYF. As DNA, the CDR3 is TGTGCCAGCAGCTTAGTCGCGGGGGTTGGGATGCAAGAGACCCAGTACTTC.

The chain couples TRBV20-1 to TRBJ2-1; D may match TRBD1 or TRBD2 (5 bases each). The CDR3 extends over 14 amino acids. Trimming removed 3 bases from V and 0 bases from J, with 9 bases in between. Germline CDR1 and CDR2: DFQATT and SNEGSKA (reference sequence). This CDR3 reads CSARGRFSYNEQFF. CDR3 in DNA: TGCAGTGCTAGGGGACGGTTCTCCTACAATGAGCAGTTCTTC.

The chain has TRBV25-1 and TRBJ1-6, with 10 positions matching TRBD1. Germline V lookup: CDR1 MGHDK, CDR2 SYGVNS. The CDR3 is made up of 17 amino acids. V trimming: 4 bases; J trimming: 5 bases; junction bases outside the gene matches: 8. This CDR3 is CASSAQQGTGDNSPLHF. The CDR3 nucleotides are TGTGCCAGCAGTGCACAACAAGGGACAGGGGATAATTCACCCCTCCACTTT.